This T cell receptor (beta chain) was found in a study of preoperative IRX-2 immunotherapy in early breast cancer. Only in-frame clones appear in the TCRdb table, and some are missing; sequencing was by immunoSEQ multiplex PCR. Of over 25,000 clones listed, roughly 75% are singletons. This clone was recorded a few times. The CDR3 is 16 amino acids. As to treatment: preoperative locoregional IRX-2 cytokine immunotherapy. Preoperative locoregional IRX-2 cytokine immunotherapy was tested in the phase Ib source study. The V call is TRBV1, the J call TRBJ2-2. TRBV1 is an annotated pseudogene. This TCR came from a human donor with breast cancer. The specimen was lymph node tissue, collected after IRX-2 immunotherapy. CDR3 loop: CASSQEGGPNTGELFF. In DNA, the CDR3 is TGCGCCAGCAGCCAAGAGGGCGGACCGAACACCGGGGAGCTGTTTTTT.